What follows are 25 T cell receptor beta chains derived from one specimen sequenced in a study of monozygotic twins with inflammatory bowel disease. TCRdb re-called the 5' RACE reads and gives one entry per CDR3 protein, without DNA. Recorded for this sample: more than 300,000 distinct CDR3 sequences. The sample comprised blood. The receptors originated from a human donor with ulcerative colitis or Crohn's disease, or a healthy co-twin of an affected twin (not recorded which).

J is TRBJ1-5 and V is TRBV19; TCRdb's assignment of TRBD1 cannot be checked, as there is no DNA. The germline V gene has CDR1 LNHDA and CDR2 SQIVND (reference sequence). The CDR3 loop spans 13 amino acids. This CDR3 is CASTGQRNQPQHF. Variable domain in full (rest from reference TRBV19 and TRBJ1-5): DGGITQSPKYLFRKEGQNVTLSCEQNLNHDAMYWYRQDPGQGLRLIYYSQIVNDFQKGDIAEGYSVSREKKESFPLTVTSAQKNPTAFYLCASTGQRNQPQHFGDGTRLSIL.

This chain links TRBV7-2 with TRBJ1-3. The CDR3 is 15 amino acids. Germline V gives CDR1 SGHTA, CDR2 FQGNSA. This CDR3 reads CASSSRTDSGNTIYF.

The chain carries TRBV7-9 and TRBJ2-7. Germline V lookup: CDR1 SEHNR, CDR2 FQNEAQ (reference sequence). This CDR3 is 14 amino acids long. CDR3 region: CASSYRVAPYEQYF.

The chain employs TRBV10-2 and TRBJ2-1; TCRdb proposes TRBD2, but this gene call is untestable without DNA. The CDR3 is made up of 16 amino acids. The germline gives CDR1 WSHSY, CDR2 SAAADI. The CDR3 region is CASSELAEISYNEQFF.

The chain links TRBV12-3 or TRBV12-4 to TRBJ2-7; TCRdb lists TRBD1, though no DNA is available to test this call. The CDR3 consists of 14 residues. The CDR3 loop reads CASTRGEGAREQYF.

The rearrangement joins TRBV5-1 to TRBJ1-1; the TRBD1 assignment by TCRdb is unverifiable without DNA. Germline CDR1 is SGHRS and CDR2 is YFSETQ. CDR3 length: 17 residues. This chain's CDR3 is CASSDTKGQGSSTEAFF.

The J gene is TRBJ2-7, the V gene TRBV4-3; TCRdb's D call of TRBD2 is untestable without DNA. This CDR3 is 15 amino acids long. Germline CDR1 reads LGHNA; CDR2 reads YSLEER. CDR3 amino acids: CASSQDQGVGYEQYF.

This CDR3 reads CASSRLAPDTQYF. This rearrangement joins TRBV6-5 to TRBJ2-3. The CDR3 length is 13 residues. Germline V gives CDR1 MNHEY, CDR2 SVGAGI.

This rearrangement joins TRBV12-3 or TRBV12-4 to TRBJ1-5; the TRBD1 assignment by TCRdb is unverifiable without DNA. The CDR3 consists of 14 residues. The CDR3 is CASSSTGGRQPQHF.

The chain couples TRBV12-3 or TRBV12-4 to TRBJ2-7; the D call of TRBD2 rests on TCRdb alone, since no DNA is present to check it. This CDR3 comprises 17 residues. CDR3 region: CASSLGWGTSATYEQYF.

This sequence joins TRBV4-3 and TRBJ2-1; TCRdb returns TRBD2, unconfirmable since there is no DNA. This CDR3 is built from 17 residues. CDR1 and CDR2 (germline): LGHNA, YSLEER. CDR3: CASSLTLAGSSYNEQFF.

CDR3 protein: CASSKGTAHSNQPQHF. This chain joins TRBV21-1 and TRBJ1-5; TCRdb indicates TRBD1, and absent DNA this call remains unverified. TRBV21-1 is noted as a pseudogene. CDR3 length: 16 residues.

The chain uses TRBV29-1 and TRBJ2-5; TCRdb indicates TRBD1, and absent DNA this call remains unverified. The CDR3 covers 15 residues. Germline V CDR1 and CDR2: SQVTM, ANQGSEA. CDR3 region: CSVHDGTGHQETQYF.

V is TRBV12-5 and J is TRBJ2-1. From germline, CDR1 is LGHNT and CDR2 FRNRAP. This CDR3 contains 12 residues. The CDR3 sequence: CASGLGLDQQFF.

The V call is TRBV5-1, the J call TRBJ2-3; TCRdb proposes TRBD1, but this gene call is untestable without DNA. The germline V gene has CDR1 SGHRS and CDR2 YFSETQ. This CDR3 region has 15 residues. CDR3 residues: CASSLWLQGGDTQYF.

The genes are TRBV6-5 and TRBJ2-5; the TCRdb D gene call, TRBD1, has no DNA to confirm it. Germline-derived CDR1 and CDR2 are MNHEY and SVGAGI. This CDR3 spans 17 amino acids. Here the CDR3 reads CASSYFPGQGGTETQYF.

The CDR3 here is CASSLEVNMNTEAFF. The V gene is TRBV5-6, the J gene TRBJ1-1. This CDR3 is built from 15 residues. Per germline, CDR1 SGHDT and CDR2 YYEEEE.

The rearrangement joins TRBV7-2 to TRBJ2-3; the TRBD1 assignment by TCRdb is unverifiable without DNA. The CDR3 runs 14 residues. In germline, CDR1 is SGHTA, CDR2 FQGNSA. CDR3 sequence reads: CASSDRPHTDTQYF.

The chain carries TRBV6-5 and TRBJ2-1; as DNA is missing, the TRBD2 call by TCRdb cannot be tested. The CDR3 spans 12 residues. The germline CDR1 and CDR2 sequences are MNHEY and SVGAGI. The CDR3 sequence is CASSRGRNEQFF.

The chain carries TRBV20-1 and TRBJ2-3; the D call from TCRdb, TRBD2, cannot be confirmed without DNA. Germline values: CDR1 DFQATT, CDR2 SNEGSKA (reference sequence). The CDR3 runs 11 residues. The CDR3 reads CSAALAVLQYF.

The rearrangement links TRBV6-1 to TRBJ2-7; with no DNA, the TCRdb D assignment of TRBD2 cannot be verified. CDR3 length equals 15 residues. Germline CDR1 and CDR2: MNHNS and SASEGT. The CDR3 is CASIYLAGGADEQYF.

CDR3 residues: CASSFGTINSYEQYF. V and J are TRBV5-1 and TRBJ2-7. The CDR3 loop spans 15 amino acids. Germline V CDR1 and CDR2: SGHRS, YFSETQ.

This chain joins TRBV4-3 and TRBJ2-1; TCRdb lists TRBD2, though no DNA is available to test this call. CDR1 is LGHNA, CDR2 YSLEER, per germline. CDR3 length: 17 amino acids. The CDR3 is CASSQLWGLAGGDEQFF.

CDR3 sequence reads: CASSPTEDTQYF. The chain joins TRBV6-2 or TRBV6-3 to TRBJ2-3; TCRdb's D gene call, TRBD1, goes unchecked for lack of DNA. Per germline, CDR1 MNHEY and CDR2 SVGEGT. The CDR3 length is 12 residues.

The rearrangement links TRBV5-1 to TRBJ2-7; TCRdb gives TRBD1 as the D gene, but with no DNA this cannot be confirmed. The CDR3 is made up of 16 amino acids. The V gene's germline CDR1 is SGHRS and CDR2 YFSETQ. The CDR3 here is CASSLAWGRDLYEQYF.